Each of the 15 T cell receptor beta chains below was sequenced from the same sample in a study of cytomegalovirus exposure and HLA in healthy donors. 60 Vbeta and 13 Jbeta primers were used in PCR. Clones were sequenced by immunoSEQ multiplex PCR, and TCRdb holds only the in-frame ones, with some missing. Of 75,000 to 80,000 clones listed, about 66% are singletons. Sample: PBMCs. The receptors shown here come from a man in his fifties or sixties in good health and CMV-seropositive.

The chain employs TRBV28 and TRBJ1-5, with D possibly matching TRBD1 (5 bases). CDR1 and CDR2 from the germline V gene are MDHEN and SYDVKM. V was shortened by 5 bases and J by 6 bases, with 11 bases between the two germline ends. The CDR3 extends over 13 amino acids. The CDR3 nucleotides read TGTGCCAGCAGTCCTCTGGGGGGTCAGCCCCAGCATTTT. Its protein product is CASSPLGGQPQHF.

The V gene is TRBV7-9, the J gene TRBJ1-3; TRBD1 matches 7 bases. CDR1 and CDR2 (germline): SEHNR, FQNEAQ (reference sequence). CDR3 length equals 17 residues. After removal of 3 bases from V and 1 base from J, the junction contained 9 bases not matched to a gene. CDR3 loop: CASSFRQGSFSGNTIYF. CDR3 DNA sequence: TGTGCCAGCAGCTTTAGACAGGGATCATTTTCTGGAAACACCATATATTTT.

V usage is TRBV6-5 and J usage is TRBJ1-3, with D unclear. The CDR3 loop spans 13 amino acids. V was pared by 4 bases and J by 3 bases, with 7 bases between. CDR1 is MNHEY, CDR2 SVGAGI, per germline. CDR3 protein: CASSWSVGNTIYF. DNA of the CDR3: TGTGCCAGCAGTTGGTCGGTTGGAAACACCATATATTTT.

The chain has TRBV9 and TRBJ2-1; 10 positions agree with TRBD1. This CDR3 region has 16 residues. The V segment lost 2 bases and the J segment 0 bases; nucleotides outside the gene matches: 2. From germline, CDR1 is SGDLS and CDR2 YYNGEE. The chain's CDR3 is CASSVRTGGSYNEQFF. As DNA, the CDR3 is TGTGCCAGCAGCGTCCGGACAGGGGGCTCCTACAATGAGCAGTTCTTC.

The V and J genes are TRBV5-1 and TRBJ2-7; the D is unclear. The CDR3 is made up of 15 amino acids. Trimming removed 0 bases at V and 0 bases at J, with 10 bases between. Germline V gives CDR1 SGHRS, CDR2 YFSETQ. The CDR3 region has the DNA TGCGCCAGCAGCTTGGGGCGGCAGAGCTCCTACGAGCAGTACTTC. This sequence encodes CASSLGRQSSYEQYF. The full variable domain, rest sourced from reference TRBV5-1 and TRBJ2-7, is KAGVTQTPRYLIKTRGQQVTLSCSPISGHRSVSWYQQTPGQGLQFLFEYFSETQRNKGNFPGRFSGRQFSNSRSEMNVSTLELGDSALYLCASSLGRQSSYEQYFGPGTRLTVT.

This rearrangement joins TRBV19 to TRBJ1-2, with D possibly TRBD1 on 5 matching bases. Trimming pared 3 bases from V and 5 bases from J, leaving 7 bases between. The CDR3 covers 12 residues. The germline V gene has CDR1 LNHDA and CDR2 SQIVND (reference sequence). CDR3 region: CASSIPGYGYTF. In DNA, the CDR3 is TGTGCCAGTAGTATTCCAGGGTATGGCTACACCTTC. Together with reference TRBV19 and TRBJ1-2, the CDR3 gives the full variable domain: DGGITQSPKYLFRKEGQNVTLSCEQNLNHDAMYWYRQDPGQGLRLIYYSQIVNDFQKGDIAEGYSVSREKKESFPLTVTSAQKNPTAFYLCASSIPGYGYTFGSGTRLTVV.

The chain has TRBV14 and TRBJ2-2, with a possible D match to TRBD2 (6 bases). V lost 2 bases and J lost 6, with 16 bases in between. Germline lookup yields CDR1 SGHDN and CDR2 FVKESK. This CDR3 has 16 amino acids. CDR3 region: CASSQRRGGLPGELFF. CDR3 DNA sequence: TGTGCCAGCAGCCAAAGGAGAGGAGGGCTGCCCGGGGAGCTGTTTTTT.

The table lists this clone with a few counts. The chain carries TRBV7-9 and TRBJ2-7; maybe TRBD2 (6 bases). The germline V and J ends were trimmed by 1 base and 2 bases, with 9 bases remaining between them. The CDR3 sequence is 14 residues long. Germline lookup yields CDR1 SEHNR and CDR2 FQNEAQ (reference sequence). CDR3 sequence: CASSLDAGTYEQYF. As DNA, the CDR3 is TGTGCCAGCAGCTTAGATGCGGGGACCTACGAGCAGTACTTC. The whole variable domain, remainder taken from reference TRBV7-9 and TRBJ2-7, is DTGVSQNPRHKITKRGQNVTFRCDPISEHNRLYWYRQTLGQGPEFLTYFQNEAQLEKSRLLSDRFSAERPKGSFSTLEIQRTEQGDSAMYLCASSLDAGTYEQYFGPGTRLTVT.

This chain uses TRBV29-1 with TRBJ1-2; D gene unclear. The germline V and J ends were trimmed by 3 bases and 6 bases, with 8 bases remaining between them. From germline, CDR1 is SQVTM and CDR2 ANQGSEA. CDR3 size: 11 residues. DNA of the CDR3: TGCAGCGTTGAGGGCTTGGATGGCTACACCTTC. It codes for CSVEGLDGYTF.

The CDR3 DNA reads as TGTGCCAGCAGTTGGGACAGGGTCGCAGATACGCAGTATTTT. Translated, it gives CASSWDRVADTQYF. The chain has TRBV6-6 and TRBJ2-3, with TRBD1 identical over 9 bases. CDR3 length: 14 residues. Germline CDR1 and CDR2: MNHNY and SVGAGI (reference sequence). V shed 4 bases and J 4 bases; nucleotides not matched to a gene: 3.

The rearrangement joins TRBV13 to TRBJ2-1; 9 bases match TRBD2. V was pared by 1 base and J by 7 bases, with 8 bases of the junction left unmatched. Germline V gene sequence: CDR1 PRHDT, CDR2 FYEKMQ (reference sequence). The CDR3 extends over 16 amino acids. The CDR3 region has the DNA TGTGCCAGCAGCTTAGAAAGGGCGGGAGGGAAGAATGAGCAGTTCTTC. Protein: CASSLERAGGKNEQFF.

This chain connects TRBV30 to TRBJ1-3, with no clear D. Germline V gene lookup returns CDR1 GTSNPN and CDR2 SVGIG (reference sequence). The CDR3 sequence is 15 residues long. V was shortened by 4 bases and J by 1 base, with 14 bases between the two germline ends. The CDR3 DNA reads TGTGCCTGGAACCCTATGGGGAGGTCTGGAAACACCATATATTTT. Translating gives CAWNPMGRSGNTIYF. Supplemented by reference TRBV30 and TRBJ1-3, the full variable domain reads SQTIHQWPATLVQPVGSPLSLECTVEGTSNPNLYWYRQAAGRGLQLLFYSVGIGQISSEVPQNLSASRPQDRQFILSSKKLLLSDSGFYLCAWNPMGRSGNTIYFGEGSWLTVV.

The chain links TRBV5-6 to TRBJ2-3; a possible D gene is TRBD2 (5 bases). With 4 bases removed from V and 6 bases from J, the gap between germline ends came to 9 bases. The CDR3 length is 12 residues. Per germline, CDR1 SGHDT and CDR2 YYEEEE. CDR3 sequence: CASSIVADTQYF. CDR3 nucleotide sequence: TGTGCCAGCAGCATAGTAGCGGATACGCAGTATTTT.

V usage is TRBV4-1 and J usage is TRBJ1-1; 7 bases line up with TRBD1. The CDR3 spans 15 residues. Germline CDR1 is MGHRA and CDR2 is YSYEKL. The V gene end was trimmed by 4 bases and the J gene end by 0 bases; junction bases not matched to a gene: 5. The CDR3 spells CASSRTGSMNTEAFF. The CDR3 DNA sequence: TGCGCCAGCAGCCGGACAGGAAGCATGAACACTGAAGCTTTCTTT.

This clone was seen just once. This chain links TRBV5-1 with TRBJ2-1; 13 positions match TRBD2. This CDR3 contains 15 residues. V shed 0 bases and J 7 bases; nucleotides not matched to a gene: 1. Germline values: CDR1 SGHRS, CDR2 YFSETQ. The CDR3 is CASSLGTSGRNEQFF. DNA of the CDR3: TGCGCCAGCAGCTTGGGGACTAGCGGGAGAAATGAGCAGTTCTTC.